Following are 5 T cell receptor beta chains from one sample sequenced in a study of control samples from healthy donors and cancer patients. TCRdb's copy holds only in-frame clones and misses some; the assay was immunoSEQ multiplex PCR. The sample has about 130,000 clones, 85% to 95% seen once; the top ten hold 0.55% to 0.65%. Sequenced input: PBMCs. These receptors all stem from a man older than 75 with head and neck cancer.

The chain has TRBV19 and TRBJ2-2, with 7 nucleotides matching TRBD1. V shed 2 bases and J 1 base; nucleotides not matched to a gene: 4. In germline, CDR1 is LNHDA, CDR2 SQIVND (reference sequence). The CDR3 sequence is 16 residues long. CDR3 residues: CASSIRGRGNTGELFF. The CDR3 DNA is TGTGCCAGTAGTATAAGGGGGCGCGGGAACACCGGGGAGCTGTTTTTT.

The count of this clone is one. The chain is built from TRBV6-4 and TRBJ2-3, with D unclear. V was shortened by 6 bases and J by 3 bases, with 10 bases between the two germline ends. This CDR3 has 13 residues. From germline, CDR1 is MRHNA and CDR2 SNTAGT. Here the CDR3 DNA reads TGTGCCAGCAGACAAGACTTGACAGATACGCAGTATTTT. This codes for CASRQDLTDTQYF.

The rearrangement joins TRBV5-6 to TRBJ1-5; 9 positions agree with TRBD1. Germline V CDR1 and CDR2: SGHDT, YYEEEE. The CDR3 has 18 amino acids. V trimming: 2 bases; J trimming: 4 bases; junction bases outside the gene matches: 13. The CDR3 DNA reads as TGTGCCAGCAGCTTTATGCTTGAACAGGGGGCGAGGAATCAGCCCCAGCATTTT. Its translation is CASSFMLEQGARNQPQHF.

As to this clone: The limits of the CDR3 on the DNA are not certain, so only TCRdb's listed CDR3 is given. V and J are TRBV7-9 and TRBJ1-2; TRBD1 was called by the table and not checked on the DNA. The length of the CDR3 is 14 amino acids, counting both ends. Germline V gene sequence: CDR1 SEHNR, CDR2 FQNEAQ (reference sequence). The CDR3 is CASSFGPGDYGYTF.

The chain combines TRBV18 with TRBJ1-1; no definite D call. The CDR3 covers 13 residues. The germline gives CDR1 KGHSH, CDR2 LQKENI. The germline V and J ends were trimmed by 6 bases and 8 bases, with 16 bases remaining between them. The CDR3 DNA is TGTGCCAGCTCTCTAAAGGAGGAGAGAGAAGCTTTCTTT. Translated, it gives CASSLKEEREAFF.